These T cell receptor beta chains were read from a single sample in a study of control samples from healthy donors and cancer patients. TCRdb's table, derived via immunoSEQ multiplex PCR, lists solely in-frame clones and lacks some. This repertoire shows under 140,000 clones, approximately 88% found once; its top ten account for roughly 4%. Material: PBMCs. These receptors all come from a woman aged 55-70 years with lung cancer. Each CDR3 is given with its conserved first and last residue. A D gene is named only where the DNA matches it firmly. Clone size is stated in some rows and not others, as once, few, many or a class when expanded.

d_call	clone_size	v_call	j_call	cdr3_aa	cdr3_nt
-	once	TRBV5-6	TRBJ1-2	CASSLAGGNYGYTF	TGTGCCAGCAGCTTGGCTGGGGGGAACTATGGCTACACCTTC
-	once	TRBV2	TRBJ1-2	CASSGDSYYTF	TGTGCCAGCAGTGGTGACAGTTACTACACCTTC
-	-	TRBV9	TRBJ2-7	CASSVGPGLNYEQYF	TGTGCCAGCAGCGTTGGTCCGGGACTCAACTACGAGCAGTACTTC
-	-	TRBV10-3	TRBJ2-1	CASPRRGPYNEQFF	TGTGCCTCCCCCCGGCGGGGGCCTTACAATGAGCAGTTCTTC
-	-	TRBV19	TRBJ1-5	CASTDTGLSNQPQHF	TGTGCCAGTACAGATACAGGGTTGAGCAATCAGCCCCAGCATTTT
TRBD1	-	TRBV9	TRBJ1-2	CASSVEQGNGYTF	TGTGCCAGCAGCGTGGAACAGGGGAATGGCTACACCTTC
TRBD2	-	TRBV2	TRBJ2-5	CAGGEVPGTQYF	TGTGCCGGGGGGGAGGTTCCGGGGACCCAGTACTTC
-	-	TRBV7-2	TRBJ1-1	CASSLEGTRNTEAFF	TGTGCCAGCAGCTTAGAGGGCACAAGGAACACTGAAGCTTTCTTT
-	-	TRBV29-1	TRBJ1-2	CSAGDIDYGYTF	TGCAGCGCCGGGGACATCGACTATGGCTACACCTTC
TRBD1	once	TRBV7-6	TRBJ2-2	CAPTGAGELFF	TGTGCCCCGACAGGGGCCGGGGAGCTGTTTTTT
TRBD1	-	TRBV2	TRBJ2-1	CASSRGGAPYNEQFF	TGTGCCAGCAGCCGAGGGGGCGCGCCCTACAATGAGCAGTTCTTC
-	-	TRBV6-5	TRBJ2-5	CASSYSVAGKETQYF	TGTGCCAGCAGTTACTCGGTAGCTGGTAAAGAGACCCAGTACTTC
-	-	TRBV9	TRBJ1-5	CASSVGRENQPQHF	TGTGCCAGCAGCGTTGGTCGCGAAAATCAGCCCCAGCATTTT